The rows below give T cell receptor beta chains drawn from one sample of a study of blood T cell repertoires in COVID-19. Libraries were prepared by immunoSEQ multiplex PCR; TCRdb keeps only in-frame clonotypes and omits some of them. The sample shows approximately 200,000 clones, roughly nine tenths of them seen only once. Material: peripheral blood. These receptors were obtained from a woman aged 50 to 60 with acute or convalescent COVID-19. The CDR3 runs from the conserved cysteine through the conserved F or W. The D gene is left open where the match is weak. Only some rows state a clone size, as once, few, many or a class for expanded clones.

TRBJ2-5	14	-	TRBV11-3	-	TGTGCCAGCAGCTTAGGCTCTAGCGTAGAGACCCAGTACTTC	CASSLGSSVETQYF
TRBJ1-1	14	TRBD1	TRBV6-6	-	TGTGCCAGCACGCAACAGGGGGGCGGAACTGAAGCTTTCTTT	CASTQQGGGTEAFF
TRBJ2-3	16	TRBD2	TRBV18	-	TGTGCCAGCTCACTCCCCGCGGGCGGGGGAGCAGATACGCAGTATTTT	CASSLPAGGGADTQYF
TRBJ2-3	14	-	TRBV10-1	once	TGCGCCAGCAGTGACGGCGGAAGCACAGATACGCAGTATTTT	CASSDGGSTDTQYF
TRBJ2-2	16	-	TRBV5-1	-	TGCGCCAGCAGCTTGCTGCGGAGAACAAACACCGGGGAGCTGTTTTTT	CASSLLRRTNTGELFF
TRBJ2-7	15	TRBD2	TRBV9	-	TGTGCCAGCAGCGTAGCTCCGCTAGCGGGAAACGAGCAGTACTTC	CASSVAPLAGNEQYF
TRBJ1-4	14	-	TRBV9	-	TGTGCCAGCAGCCCCCGTCTCCGAGATGAAAAACTGTTTTTT	CASSPRLRDEKLFF
TRBJ1-5	14	-	TRBV7-9	once	TGTGCCAGCAGCCGGGTAGAGGGCAATCAGCCCCAGCATTTT	CASSRVEGNQPQHF
TRBJ1-2	13	-	TRBV30	-	TGTGCCTGGAGTGTGGGCAGGTGGTATGGCTACACCTTC	CAWSVGRWYGYTF
TRBJ2-7	15	-	TRBV6-5	-	TGTGCCAGCAGTTACGCAGGGTGGGAAGCCTACGAGCAGTACTTC	CASSYAGWEAYEQYF
TRBJ1-5	15	TRBD1	TRBV4-1	-	TGCGCCAGCAGCCACGGGACAGGGGAGACTCAGCCCCAGCATTTT	CASSHGTGETQPQHF